These 4 T cell receptor beta chains were all obtained from the same sample, sequenced in a study of tissue-resident memory T cells in lung cancer. Overall study results and limits: On average, about 20% of tissue-resident memory T cells per patient belonged to the top clonotype.

CD103 expression was the sorting criterion for the CD8+ T cells. Their recognized antigens are unknown. The libraries for TCR sequencing contained UMIs. TCRdb reanalysed the reads using MiXCR and keeps one entry per CDR3 protein. Of some 310 distinct CDR3 sequences in the sample, roughly 21% were seen once. The sequenced material came from CD103+ CD8+ T cells from lung tumor tissue. These receptors all come from a human donor with treatment-naive lung cancer (subtype not recorded).

This clonotype is large within its sample. The chain combines TRBV6-5 with TRBJ2-2, with D maybe TRBD2 (5 bases). V dropped 2 bases and J dropped 7 bases, with 11 bases sitting between them. Germline CDR1 is MNHEY and CDR2 is SVGAGI. The length of the CDR3 is 14 residues. CDR3 nucleotide sequence: TGTGCCAGCAGTTACGGGAGCCTGGGCGGGGAGCTGTTTTTT. Translating gives CASSYGSLGGELFF.

Of note for this clonotype: A much larger clone lies a single base off, so this may be a read error. This chain uses TRBV28 with TRBJ2-5; D gene uncertain. This CDR3 region has 15 residues. Trimming removed 4 bases at V and 11 bases at J, with 23 bases between. The germline gives CDR1 MDHEN, CDR2 SYDVKM. CDR3 protein: CASSSTPDLYNEQYF. The DNA for the CDR3 is TGTGCCAGCAGTTCCACACCGGACCTCTACAATGAGCAGTACTTC.

This clonotype is labeled large (0.1 to 1%). The rearrangement links TRBV12-3 or TRBV12-4 to TRBJ1-1; D is possibly TRBD1 (6 bases). V lost 7 bases, J lost 4 bases, and 19 bases lay in between. CDR3 length equals 15 residues. The CDR3 here is CASNREDAVSTEAFF. The CDR3 coding sequence is TGTGCCAGCAACAGGGAGGATGCAGTGAGCACTGAAGCTTTCTTT.

This clonotype ranks as medium-sized. Here the CDR3 reads CASSLFAIEQGNTGELFF. Here the CDR3 DNA reads TGTGCCAGCAGTTTATTCGCAATAGAGCAGGGGAACACCGGGGAGCTGTTTTTT. The chain is built from TRBV27 and TRBJ2-2; a weak D match, TRBD1 (5 bases). Germline values: CDR1 MNHEY, CDR2 SMNVEV (reference sequence). V was clipped by 1 base and J by 1 base, with 16 bases between them. This CDR3 is 18 amino acids long.